The 5 T cell receptor beta chains below all came from one sample that was sequenced in a study of CD8 T cells in Susac syndrome (dated by TCRdb to between 2019 and 2020). The library relied on the immunoSEQ multiplex PCR assay. RNA was extracted with the RNeasy kit and roughly 0.45 to 1 ug was reverse transcribed using random hexamers. TCRdb cleaned the public reads at Q25 with fastp, built clones with MiXCR and kept in-frame beta chains. Entries that share a CDR3 protein sequence are merged under the most common genes and DNA. The sample data list 55,000 to 80,000 distinct CDR3 sequences, and 93% of these were observed just once. Of the sample, approximately 0.15% is held by the ten largest clones. The source material was CD4+ T cells from PBMCs. These receptors originate from a human donor with Susac syndrome.

The chain couples TRBV10-3 to TRBJ2-7; no firm D call. Looked up from germline, CDR1 is ENHRY and CDR2 is SYGVKD. The CDR3 runs 11 residues. With 3 bases removed from V and 4 bases from J, the gap between germline ends came to 4 bases. The CDR3 spells CAISERYEQYF. CDR3 bases: TGTGCCATCAGTGAACGGTACGAGCAGTACTTC.

V gene TRBV4-2 combines with J gene TRBJ2-7, with 10 nucleotides matching TRBD1. Germline V gives CDR1 LGHNA, CDR2 YNFKEQ. The CDR3 is 15 residues long. After removal of 3 bases from V and 2 bases from J, the junction contained 4 bases not matched to a gene. The CDR3 bases are TGTGCCAGCAGCCAGACCGGGACAGGGGCCTACGAGCAGTACTTC. Protein: CASSQTGTGAYEQYF.

The chain joins TRBV2 to TRBJ2-3; 7 bases agree with TRBD1. The CDR3 sequence is 15 residues long. Trimming cost V 5 bases and J 1 base; bases outside gene matches: 6. The germline gives CDR1 SNHLY, CDR2 FYNNEI. CDR3 in amino acids: CASSNRGSRTDTQYF. CDR3 DNA: TGTGCCAGCAGTAACAGGGGAAGTCGCACAGATACGCAGTATTTT.

This clonotype was counted a few times. The chain has TRBV7-9 and TRBJ2-7, with D unclear. CDR1 and CDR2 from the germline V gene are SEHNR and FQNEAQ (reference sequence). Trimming took off 3 bases at V and 10 bases at J, with 13 bases between the two ends. CDR3 length equals 12 residues. The CDR3 nucleotides are TGTGCCAGCAGCTTTATTCCGGGTCGCCAGTACTTC. It encodes CASSFIPGRQYF.

This chain uses TRBV7-9 with TRBJ2-7; D may be TRBD1 or TRBD2 (7 bases each). Germline V gives CDR1 SEHNR, CDR2 FQNEAQ (reference sequence). This CDR3 has 15 amino acids. The V and J ends lost 4 bases and 3 bases respectively, with 16 bases between them. The CDR3 sequence: CASSSLRGGDYEQYF. The CDR3 nucleotides read TGTGCCAGCAGCTCGCTCAGGGGGGGAGACTACGAGCAGTACTTC.